A selection of T cell receptor beta chains follows, all from one sample in a study of T-cell reconstitution after alpha-beta-depleted transplantation in children. TCRdb ran MiXCR on the PCR reads and lists one entry per CDR3 protein. The top ten clones hold approximately 1% of a sample with around 600,000 distinct CDR3 sequences, about 15% of them seen once. This material consisted of PBMCs from the stem cell graft donor, taken from the stem cell graft. The receptors come from a human donor who donated a stem cell graft to a child with acute myeloid leukemia. Both conserved end residues are part of each CDR3. The D gene is left open where the match is weak. Size values are once, few and many counts, or a class for expanded clones, and some rows have none.

TRBV20-1	TRBJ1-1	TRBD1	many	TGCAGTGCAGCGATGACAGGGAAGAACACTGAAGCTTTCTTT	CSAAMTGKNTEAFF
TRBV10-1	TRBJ2-4	TRBD2	.	TGCGCCAGCAGTTCTGCCGGACTAGCGGGGGGGCCCAAAAACATTCAGTACTTC	CASSSAGLAGGPKNIQYF
TRBV12-3/TRBV12-4	TRBJ1-2	.	many	TGTGCCAGCAGCCCGAGGAGTGAGTATGGCTACACCTTC	CASSPRSEYGYTF
TRBV10-1	TRBJ1-1	.	many	TGCGCCAGCGGTGGTAAGGGGAACACTGAAGCTTTCTTT	CASGGKGNTEAFF
TRBV7-2	TRBJ2-6	.	many	TGTGCCAGCAGTCGACAGGCCTACTCTGGGGCCAACGTCCTGACTTTC	CASSRQAYSGANVLTF
TRBV7-2	TRBJ2-7	TRBD2	many	TGTGCCAGCAGCTTTGTCGGTTGGCGGGGGGCCTCCTACGAGCAGTACTTC	CASSFVGWRGASYEQYF
TRBV5-1	TRBJ1-1	.	.	TGCGCCAGCAGCTTAGGTTCACAGGGTTCAGCTCTCTTT	CASSLGSQGSALF
TRBV5-1	TRBJ1-1	.	.	TGCGCCAGCAGCTTGGAAGTTGGGAACACTGAAGCTTTCTTT	CASSLEVGNTEAFF
TRBV4-2	TRBJ2-1	.	.	TGTGCCAGCAGCCAAATAAATGAGCAGTTCTTC	CASSQINEQFF
TRBV12-3/TRBV12-4	TRBJ1-5	.	many	TGTGCCAGCAGTTCACCGAAAGGACAGAGCGATCAGCCCCAGCATTTT	CASSSPKGQSDQPQHF
TRBV20-1	TRBJ2-1	.	many	TGCAGTGCTAGAGACTTTTTAGGGAGTGACAATGAGCAGTTCTTC	CSARDFLGSDNEQFF
TRBV5-1	TRBJ2-7	.	many	TGCGCCAGCAGCTTGGACGGGACGGGGGTTTACGAGCAGTACTTC	CASSLDGTGVYEQYF
TRBV27	TRBJ1-1	.	many	TGTGCCAGCAGTTTGCACTCAAGATTTGAAGCTTTCTTT	CASSLHSRFEAFF
TRBV13	TRBJ2-3	.	.	TGTGCCAGCAGCTTATTCGGCAGGCTCACAGATACGCAGTATTTT	CASSLFGRLTDTQYF
TRBV7-2	TRBJ1-2	.	few	TGTGCCAGCAGCTTAGTACAGAACTATGGCTACACCTTC	CASSLVQNYGYTF
TRBV7-9	TRBJ2-7	TRBD2	.	TGTGCCAGCAGCCAAATAGCGGGGGGCTACGAGCAGTACTTC	CASSQIAGGYEQYF
TRBV4-3	TRBJ1-1	TRBD1	few	TGCGCCAGCAGCCAAGGACAGGGGGGAATGGAAGCTTTCTTT	CASSQGQGGMEAFF
TRBV6-1	TRBJ2-1	.	.	TGTGCCAGCAAAGTAAAGGACAGACAATCTATTGCCTTCGCCTATGAGCAGTTCTTC	CASKVKDRQSIAFAYEQFF
TRBV5-5	TRBJ2-2	.	.	TGTGCCAGCACCCGAGGTAGAGATCTAACCGGGGAGCTGTTTTTT	CASTRGRDLTGELFF
TRBV9	TRBJ1-1	.	few	TGTGCCAGCAGCGAGGGGGGGAAAACTGAAGCTTTCTTT	CASSEGGKTEAFF
TRBV20-1	TRBJ2-6	TRBD1	.	TGCAGTGCTCCTAACAGGGGCTCTGGGGCCAACGTCCTGACTTTC	CSAPNRGSGANVLTF
TRBV20-1	TRBJ2-1	.	many	TGCAGTTCAACTCTTATCGGCGATGAGCAGTTCTTC	CSSTLIGDEQFF
TRBV7-3	TRBJ2-6	TRBD1	.	TGTGCCAGCAGCTTAAGGGACAGGGGCTCTGGGGCCAACGTCCTGACTTTC	CASSLRDRGSGANVLTF
TRBV7-6	TRBJ2-7	TRBD1	many	TGTGCCAGCAGCTTGAGAGGGGGCGAACCCTACGAGCAGTACTTC	CASSLRGGEPYEQYF
TRBV29-1	TRBJ2-2	.	many	TGCAGCGTTGATACCAGATCCGGGGAGCTGTTTTTT	CSVDTRSGELFF
TRBV5-1	TRBJ2-3	.	many	TGCGCCAGCAGCTCATATCCGGCAGATACGCAGTATTTT	CASSSYPADTQYF
TRBV18	TRBJ2-2	TRBD1	.	TGTGCCAGCTCACCAGTGATTGAGGGGGCGAGAACCGGGGAGCTGTTTTTT	CASSPVIEGARTGELFF
TRBV5-1	TRBJ2-1	.	few	TGCGCCAGCAGCACTGGGACGTCGGCCAATGAGCAGTTCTTC	CASSTGTSANEQFF
TRBV30	TRBJ2-6	.	few	TGTGCCTGGAGTGTACCGGATCGAGCTGGGGCCAACGTCCTGACTTTC	CAWSVPDRAGANVLTF
TRBV15	TRBJ1-5	.	.	TGTGCCACCAGCAGAGTGGCGGGGCGGGATAGCAATCAGCCCCAGCATTTT	CATSRVAGRDSNQPQHF
TRBV25-1	TRBJ1-5	.	.	TGTGCCAGCAGTGAATCCCGTGGAGGTAATCAGCCCCAGCATTTT	CASSESRGGNQPQHF
TRBV7-2	TRBJ1-5	TRBD1	.	TGTGCCAGCAGCTTAGTGGGACAGGGTCCCCAGCATTTT	CASSLVGQGPQHF
TRBV29-1	TRBJ2-2	TRBD1	many	TGCAGCGCAGGACAGGGGGACAACACCGGGGAGCTGTTTTTT	CSAGQGDNTGELFF
TRBV9	TRBJ1-2	.	.	TGTGCCAGCAGCTTCGATCCCCCGAGGGGCTACACCTTC	CASSFDPPRGYTF
TRBV29-1	TRBJ2-3	.	many	TGCAGCGTTGAAGAAGGCACAGATACGCAGTATTTT	CSVEEGTDTQYF
TRBV15	TRBJ2-1	.	.	TGTGCCACCAGCAGAGATCGGTCGTTACAATCGCTTTACAATGAGCAGTTCTTC	CATSRDRSLQSLYNEQFF
TRBV2	TRBJ2-2	TRBD1	.	TGTGCCAGCAGCACAGGGGGCTTGAACACCGGGGAGCTGTTTTTT	CASSTGGLNTGELFF
TRBV5-1	TRBJ2-1	.	many	TGCGCCAGCAGCTTGGCTGCAGACAATGAGCAGTTCTTC	CASSLAADNEQFF
TRBV6-5	TRBJ1-3	.	many	TGTGCCAGCAGTTACTCAATGGGCTCTGGAAACACCATATATTTT	CASSYSMGSGNTIYF
TRBV7-2	TRBJ1-5	.	many	TGTGCCAGCAGCCTAGACCTTAGGCAGCCCCAGCATTTT	CASSLDLRQPQHF
TRBV7-2	TRBJ2-5	.	.	TGTGCCAGCAGCTTATATTTTCTAGGCGAGTACCAAGAGACCCAGTACTTC	CASSLYFLGEYQETQYF
TRBV29-1	TRBJ1-2	.	many	TGCAGCGTTGAGGAGGGGCAGCCACCTGGCTACACCTTC	CSVEEGQPPGYTF
TRBV20-1	TRBJ1-6	.	many	TGCAGTGCCCGGGGTTCCAGGGGCACCTATAATTCACCCCTCCACTTT	CSARGSRGTYNSPLHF
TRBV20-1	TRBJ1-6	.	many	TGCAGTGCTCGCCCCTGGACACCGAGCTCTAATTCACCCCTCCACTTT	CSARPWTPSSNSPLHF
TRBV5-1	TRBJ2-3	.	few	TGCGCCAGCAGCCCCCCCAGGGAAGGGACAGATACGCAGTATTTT	CASSPPREGTDTQYF
TRBV5-5	TRBJ2-1	TRBD1	many	TGTGCCAGCACACAGGGGTGGAGTTTATACAATGAGCAGTTCTTC	CASTQGWSLYNEQFF
TRBV12-3/TRBV12-4	TRBJ1-1	TRBD1	few	TGTGCCAGCAGGGGGGGACAGCACACTGAAGCTTTCTTT	CASRGGQHTEAFF
TRBV7-9	TRBJ2-1	.	few	TGTGCCAGCAGCGGACAATCCAATGAGCAGTTCTTC	CASSGQSNEQFF
TRBV20-1	TRBJ1-3	.	many	TGCAGTGCTGCTGGCCTGGGGGGAAACACCATATATTTT	CSAAGLGGNTIYF
TRBV20-1	TRBJ2-1	TRBD2	many	TGCAGTGCTCAGACTAGCGGGGGGCTCAATGAGCAGTTCTTC	CSAQTSGGLNEQFF
TRBV7-9	TRBJ2-7	TRBD1	.	TGTGCCAGCAGTCTCTTTGACAGGGCCTACGAGCAGTACTTC	CASSLFDRAYEQYF
TRBV20-1	TRBJ2-7	TRBD2	.	TGCAGTGCTCTCGGGGGGGTATACGAGCAGTACTTC	CSALGGVYEQYF